This T cell receptor beta chain was sequenced in a study of identical twins. This clonotype came up a few times. The antigen is not known. Findings and limits, study-wide: Where out-of-frame alpha sequences were twin-shared, they showed excess low generation probability.

V lost 5 bases, J lost 0 bases, and 6 bases stayed unmatched. The CDR3 is made up of 14 amino acids. The germline gives CDR1 DFQATT, CDR2 SNEGSKA (reference sequence). Each CDR3 protein gets one entry after TCRdb re-called the 5' RACE reads with MiXCR. This table has some 500,000 distinct CDR3 sequences, about 20% appearing once. The same specimen was also included in a second study, on T cells expressing NK-cell markers.

The V gene is TRBV20-1, the J gene TRBJ2-7; 8 nucleotides agree with TRBD2. The sample consisted of CD4+ T cells sorted from blood. The receptor was derived from a young woman in good health. The CDR3 here is CSAEKREPSYEQYF. The CDR3 nucleotides read TGCAGTGCTGAAAAGCGGGAGCCCTCCTACGAGCAGTACTTC.